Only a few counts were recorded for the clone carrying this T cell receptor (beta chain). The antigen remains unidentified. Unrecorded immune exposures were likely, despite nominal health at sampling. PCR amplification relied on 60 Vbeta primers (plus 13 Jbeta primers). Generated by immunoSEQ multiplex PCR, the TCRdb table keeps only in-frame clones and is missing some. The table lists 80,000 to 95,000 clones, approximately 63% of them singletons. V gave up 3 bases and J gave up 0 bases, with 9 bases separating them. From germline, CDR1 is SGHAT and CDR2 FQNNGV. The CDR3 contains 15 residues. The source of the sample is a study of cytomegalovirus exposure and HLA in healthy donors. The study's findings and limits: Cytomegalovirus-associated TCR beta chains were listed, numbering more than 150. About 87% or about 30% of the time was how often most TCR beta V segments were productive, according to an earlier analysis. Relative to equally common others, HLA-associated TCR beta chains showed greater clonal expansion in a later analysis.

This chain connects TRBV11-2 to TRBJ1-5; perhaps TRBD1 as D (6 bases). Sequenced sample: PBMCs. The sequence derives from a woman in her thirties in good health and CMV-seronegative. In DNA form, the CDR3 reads TGTGCCAGCAGCTTCTCAGGGGTTAGCAATCAGCCCCAGCATTTT. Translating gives CASSFSGVSNQPQHF.